This TCR beta chain comes out of a study of CD8 T cells in ankylosing spondylitis. Study-wide results and caveats: Peripheral blood held disease-linked clones only at relatively low frequency, and these were CD8+. Disease-linked clones reportedly showed significant enrichment in matched ankylosing spondylitis synovial fluid.

The CDR3 is 16 amino acids. V dropped 3 bases and J dropped 4 bases, with 16 bases sitting between them. Germline V gene lookup returns CDR1 SGHAT and CDR2 FQNNGV. Each TCR beta library was made by quantitative 5'-RACE that incorporated molecular barcodes. TCRdb called the 5' RACE reads again in MiXCR, with one record for every CDR3 protein. The sample lists 150,000 to 200,000 distinct CDR3 sequences, roughly 18% seen once, with around 4.7% in the top ten. This clonotype has a count of ten or more. Its antigen is as yet unknown. This TCR was recovered from a male donor between 5 and 35 years old with ankylosing spondylitis or in good health (not recorded which). This sequence joins TRBV11-2 and TRBJ2-1, with D unclear. The sequenced sample consisted of blood, either unsorted or a sorted T cell fraction (not recorded which). The CDR3 coding sequence is TGTGCCAGCAGCTTGCCTCTTTTGGGGTTTTACAATGAGCAGTTCTTC. This sequence encodes CASSLPLLGFYNEQFF.